The source of this T cell receptor beta chain is a study of cytomegalovirus exposure and HLA in healthy donors. Study-wide context: Genetic ancestry analysis placed 81% of the 400 or so donors that were genotyped in the Caucasian-associated cluster.

Use of 60 Vbeta and 13 Jbeta primers characterized the PCR. The assay was immunoSEQ multiplex PCR, and TCRdb's table has in-frame clones only and misses some. The sample has about 120,000 clones; around 81% are singletons. Study-wide results and caveats: Confirmation in vitro established that three CMV-associated chains were specific for CMV antigens. Published work reported that the classifier diagnosed cytomegalovirus status with high specificity and sensitivity.

Germline V gene data show CDR1 as GTSNPN and CDR2 as SVGIG (reference sequence). This CDR3 has 13 amino acids. Trimming took 1 base from V and 5 from J, leaving 11 bases between them. Among the donors, all were healthy bone marrow donors. A remark on this clone: The antigen is not known.

The sequence was obtained from a woman under 40 in good health and CMV-seronegative. Material for sequencing was PBMCs. This chain links TRBV30 with TRBJ2-5, with D possibly being TRBD1 (5 bases). This CDR3 reads CAWSGVAGETQYF. CDR3 nucleotides: TGTGCCTGGAGTGGAGTGGCAGGGGAGACCCAGTACTTC.